This TCR beta chain was sequenced for a study of Graves' ophthalmopathy and Graves' hyperthyroidism. This clonotype has only a few counts. Donors with ophthalmopathy: moderate-to-severe activity, CAS ≥3, NOSPECS ≥4, duration under 3 months. The CDR3 sequence is 14 residues long. Trimming pared 4 bases from V and 2 bases from J, leaving 11 bases between. Germline lookup yields CDR1 LGHDT and CDR2 YNNKEL (reference sequence). RNA transcripts were the source from which TCR beta CDR3 regions were amplified. Second-round multiplex PCR followed a first-round RT-PCR using HTBI primers. One entry per CDR3 protein, called by TCRdb with MiXCR from the multiplex PCR reads. The sample has fewer than 600,000 distinct CDR3 sequences, 13% to 15% seen once.

V gene TRBV3-1 combines with J gene TRBJ1-1; D ambiguous. The source is a woman under 40 with Graves' ophthalmopathy. The sample was blood. The CDR3 reads CASSPRSGNTEAFF. The CDR3 nucleotides are TGTGCCAGCAGCCCAAGAAGTGGAAACACTGAAGCTTTCTTT.